These T cell receptor beta chains were read from a single sample in a study of blood T cell repertoires in COVID-19. Libraries were prepared by immunoSEQ multiplex PCR; TCRdb keeps only in-frame clonotypes and omits some of them. Of 200,000 to 250,000 clones listed, about 84% are singletons. Sequenced: PBMCs or T cells enriched from blood (not recorded which). The receptors were gathered from a woman between 45 and 65 years old who had recovered from COVID-19. Each CDR3 is given with its conserved first and last residue. The D gene is left open where the match is weak. Clone size appears in some rows only: once, few, many, or a class for an expanded clone.

d_call: TRBD1
clone_size: NA
v_call: TRBV28
j_call: TRBJ1-2
cdr3_nt: TGTGCCAGCAGTTTGGACAGGGGGTCAAAGGGCTATGGCTACACCTTC
cdr3_aa: CASSLDRGSKGYGYTF

d_call: TRBD1
clone_size: once
v_call: TRBV19
j_call: TRBJ1-2
cdr3_nt: TGTGCCAGTACCTTTCGACAGGGTGACGGCTACACCTTC
cdr3_aa: CASTFRQGDGYTF

d_call: NA
clone_size: few
v_call: TRBV29-1
j_call: TRBJ1-2
cdr3_nt: TGCAGCGTCGGCGAGGTGTATGGCTACACCTTC
cdr3_aa: CSVGEVYGYTF

d_call: TRBD2
clone_size: NA
v_call: TRBV11-2
j_call: TRBJ2-1
cdr3_nt: TGTGCCAGCAGCTTATGGGCGGGGGGCCAAAATGAGCAGTTCTTC
cdr3_aa: CASSLWAGGQNEQFF

d_call: NA
clone_size: NA
v_call: TRBV10-3
j_call: TRBJ1-2
cdr3_nt: TGTGCCATCAGTGATTTAGAGGAGGATCCTGGCTACACCTTC
cdr3_aa: CAISDLEEDPGYTF

d_call: TRBD1
clone_size: NA
v_call: TRBV19
j_call: TRBJ2-3
cdr3_nt: TGTGCCAGTAGTCCGAGGGGGCTCACAGATACGCAGTATTTT
cdr3_aa: CASSPRGLTDTQYF

d_call: NA
clone_size: NA
v_call: TRBV6-5
j_call: TRBJ2-3
cdr3_nt: TGTGCCAGCACGACGGAGGCAGATACGCAGTATTTT
cdr3_aa: CASTTEADTQYF

d_call: TRBD2
clone_size: NA
v_call: TRBV12-5
j_call: TRBJ2-1
cdr3_nt: TGTGCTAGTGGTATTAACCTTCGGGGACTAGCGGGGGACTACAATGAGCAGTTCTTC
cdr3_aa: CASGINLRGLAGDYNEQFF

d_call: NA
clone_size: NA
v_call: TRBV7-2
j_call: TRBJ1-3
cdr3_nt: TGTGCCAGCAGCTTAGCGGCGGGGTTCTCTGGAAACACCATATATTTT
cdr3_aa: CASSLAAGFSGNTIYF

d_call: TRBD1
clone_size: NA
v_call: TRBV19
j_call: TRBJ1-6
cdr3_nt: TGTGCCAGTACCTCAAACAGGGGATTCAATTCACCCCTCCACTTT
cdr3_aa: CASTSNRGFNSPLHF

d_call: NA
clone_size: NA
v_call: TRBV7-9
j_call: TRBJ1-5
cdr3_nt: TGTGCCAGCAGCTTTGGACAGACCTTCCAACCCCAGCATTTT
cdr3_aa: CASSFGQTFQPQHF

d_call: TRBD1
clone_size: NA
v_call: TRBV11-2
j_call: TRBJ1-2
cdr3_nt: TGTGCCAGCAGCTTGACCGGGACAGGGGACTATGGCTACACCTTC
cdr3_aa: CASSLTGTGDYGYTF

d_call: NA
clone_size: NA
v_call: TRBV30
j_call: TRBJ2-2
cdr3_nt: TGTGCCTGGGTCACAGGGACGAACACCGGGGAGCTGTTTTTT
cdr3_aa: CAWVTGTNTGELFF

d_call: NA
clone_size: few
v_call: TRBV5-1
j_call: TRBJ1-2
cdr3_nt: TGCGCCAGCAGTTCAGGGGTTTTCGACTATGGCTACACCTTC
cdr3_aa: CASSSGVFDYGYTF

d_call: NA
clone_size: NA
v_call: TRBV5-1
j_call: TRBJ2-1
cdr3_nt: TGCGCCAGCAGCTTGGCCGGGGGTTGGGTGGGATATGAGCAGTTCTTC
cdr3_aa: CASSLAGGWVGYEQFF

d_call: NA
clone_size: NA
v_call: TRBV19
j_call: TRBJ2-7
cdr3_nt: TGTGCCAGTAGTGCGTACCGGGACAACTACTACGAGCAGTACTTC
cdr3_aa: CASSAYRDNYYEQYF

d_call: NA
clone_size: few
v_call: TRBV11-2
j_call: TRBJ1-4
cdr3_nt: TGTGCCAGCAGCCGACAAATCCGCGAAAAACTGTTTTTT
cdr3_aa: CASSRQIREKLFF

d_call: NA
clone_size: NA
v_call: TRBV9
j_call: TRBJ2-1
cdr3_nt: TGTGCCAGCAGCGCGGATAAGGCCCTAGTGAGCTCCTACAATGAGCAGTTCTTC
cdr3_aa: CASSADKALVSSYNEQFF

d_call: NA
clone_size: NA
v_call: TRBV21-1
j_call: TRBJ1-6
cdr3_nt: TGTGCCAGCAGGACTGGGGCGGTATCACCCCTCCACTTT
cdr3_aa: CASRTGAVSPLHF

d_call: TRBD1
clone_size: once
v_call: TRBV9
j_call: TRBJ1-2
cdr3_nt: TGTGCCAGCAGCGCTACAGGGGCGGTCCGAAACTATGGCTACACCTTC
cdr3_aa: CASSATGAVRNYGYTF

d_call: TRBD2
clone_size: few
v_call: TRBV27
j_call: TRBJ2-3
cdr3_nt: TGTGCCAGCAGCTCTTCTAGACTAGCGAGAACAGATACGCAGTATTTT
cdr3_aa: CASSSSRLARTDTQYF

d_call: NA
clone_size: NA
v_call: TRBV10-1
j_call: TRBJ2-5
cdr3_nt: TGCGCCAGCAAGGGGGAAAACCAAGAGACCCAGTACTTC
cdr3_aa: CASKGENQETQYF

d_call: NA
clone_size: once
v_call: TRBV11-3
j_call: TRBJ2-2
cdr3_nt: TGTGCCAGCAGCCCCCCGCGCGTTGTCTACACCGGGGAGCTGTTTTTT
cdr3_aa: CASSPPRVVYTGELFF

d_call: TRBD2
clone_size: once
v_call: TRBV7-2
j_call: TRBJ2-1
cdr3_nt: TGTGCCAGCAGCGCCAAGTGGGGACTAGGGGTAAATGAGCAGTTCTTC
cdr3_aa: CASSAKWGLGVNEQFF

d_call: TRBD1
clone_size: once
v_call: TRBV7-2
j_call: TRBJ1-2
cdr3_nt: TGTGCCAGCAGCTACCCGGACAGGGGTGGCTACACCTTC
cdr3_aa: CASSYPDRGGYTF

d_call: NA
clone_size: NA
v_call: TRBV5-4
j_call: TRBJ1-6
cdr3_nt: TGTGCCAGCAGCTTGGACCCCGGAGTAAATAATTCACCCCTCCACTTT
cdr3_aa: CASSLDPGVNNSPLHF

d_call: NA
clone_size: once
v_call: TRBV5-4
j_call: TRBJ2-1
cdr3_nt: TGTGCCAGCAGCCTTGACACCTACAATGAGCAGTTCTTC
cdr3_aa: CASSLDTYNEQFF

d_call: NA
clone_size: NA
v_call: TRBV24-1
j_call: TRBJ2-2
cdr3_nt: TGTGCCACCAGTGACCCTCAATACAGCGGCGCCGGGGAGCTGTTTTTT
cdr3_aa: CATSDPQYSGAGELFF

d_call: NA
clone_size: NA
v_call: TRBV5-1
j_call: TRBJ2-5
cdr3_nt: TGCGCCAGCAGCTACCTCGGGGGCCAAGAGACCCAGTACTTC
cdr3_aa: CASSYLGGQETQYF

d_call: TRBD1
clone_size: NA
v_call: TRBV30
j_call: TRBJ2-7
cdr3_nt: TGTGCCTGGAGTTACAGGGGGTCGGGCTCCTACGAGCAGTACTTC
cdr3_aa: CAWSYRGSGSYEQYF

d_call: NA
clone_size: NA
v_call: TRBV14
j_call: TRBJ2-1
cdr3_nt: TGTGCCAGCAGCCAAGACAGTCTAGCCTACAATGAGCAGTTCTTC
cdr3_aa: CASSQDSLAYNEQFF

d_call: NA
clone_size: NA
v_call: TRBV5-5
j_call: TRBJ1-1
cdr3_nt: TGTGCCAGCAACCCTCGAAGGGGGACTGAAGCTTTCTTT
cdr3_aa: CASNPRRGTEAFF

d_call: TRBD2
clone_size: NA
v_call: TRBV3-1/TRBV3-2
j_call: TRBJ2-3
cdr3_nt: TGTGCCAGCAGCCAAATAGCGGGAGGCACGCAGTATTTT
cdr3_aa: CASSQIAGGTQYF

d_call: NA
clone_size: NA
v_call: TRBV9
j_call: TRBJ2-1
cdr3_nt: NA
cdr3_aa: CASSVAGGSMFF

d_call: NA
clone_size: NA
v_call: TRBV19
j_call: TRBJ1-3
cdr3_nt: TGTGCCAGTATCTCCTCTGGAAACACCATATATTTT
cdr3_aa: CASISSGNTIYF

d_call: NA
clone_size: NA
v_call: TRBV10-2
j_call: TRBJ2-7
cdr3_nt: TGCGCCAGCAGTGACTTACAGGGTTTCAACGAGCAGTACTTC
cdr3_aa: CASSDLQGFNEQYF

d_call: TRBD1
clone_size: NA
v_call: TRBV27
j_call: TRBJ2-7
cdr3_nt: TGTGCCAGCAGTGCGGACAGGGTGACCCCCTACGAGCAGTACTTC
cdr3_aa: CASSADRVTPYEQYF

d_call: NA
clone_size: NA
v_call: TRBV14
j_call: TRBJ2-3
cdr3_nt: TGTGCCAGCAGCCAAGAGAGGGCCCGGAGACTCACAGATACGCAGTATTTT
cdr3_aa: CASSQERARRLTDTQYF

d_call: NA
clone_size: NA
v_call: TRBV19
j_call: TRBJ2-7
cdr3_nt: TGTGCCAGTAGTAATCTCCACAGGGTGGGGTACGAGCAGTACTTC
cdr3_aa: CASSNLHRVGYEQYF

d_call: TRBD2
clone_size: NA
v_call: TRBV10-3
j_call: TRBJ2-1
cdr3_nt: TGTGCCATCAGTCTAGCGGGCGGATACAATGAGCAGTTCTTC
cdr3_aa: CAISLAGGYNEQFF

d_call: TRBD2
clone_size: NA
v_call: TRBV3-1/TRBV3-2
j_call: TRBJ2-3
cdr3_nt: TGTGCCAGCAGCCAAGGGCTGACTAGCGGGGGCCGAGATACGCAGTATTTT
cdr3_aa: CASSQGLTSGGRDTQYF

d_call: NA
clone_size: NA
v_call: TRBV28
j_call: TRBJ2-7
cdr3_nt: TGTGCCAGCAGTCCCTCAGGGGTTCTCTACGAGCAGTACTTC
cdr3_aa: CASSPSGVLYEQYF